This T cell receptor beta chain was profiled in a study of identical twins. Overall study findings and caveats: Zero-insertion analyses were open to partial confounding by invariant MAIT and iNKT cells.

This clonotype turned up a few times. The target antigen is unknown. In germline, CDR1 is MNHEY, CDR2 SVGEGT. V was clipped by 5 bases and J by 2 bases; unmatched bases: 12. The CDR3 covers 18 residues. A universal primer site was added by template switching, and unique molecular identifiers were carried by the cDNA. Using its own MiXCR run on the 5' RACE reads, TCRdb lists one record per CDR3 protein. The data show 500,000 or so distinct CDR3 sequences, 14% seen once. These same data were also listed under a study on yellow fever vaccine responses in identical twins.

The V and J genes are TRBV6-2 or TRBV6-3 and TRBJ2-7; TRBD2 agrees at 13 bases. This TCR came from a woman aged 18-29 years in good health. Sequencing was performed on CD4+ T cells sorted from blood. CDR3 coding DNA: TGTGCCAGCAGTACCGATTTCCCAACTAGCGGGAGGGCCTACGAGCAGTACTTC. It is translated as CASSTDFPTSGRAYEQYF.